The 20 T cell receptor beta chains in this list originate from one sample, sequenced in a study of Ad26.COV2.S vaccination and SARS-CoV-2 variants. The sample's treatment: approximately 18 received Ad26.COV2.S at low or high dose, single or two shots; about 5 received placebo; per-sample allocation not given. Sampling happened 63 days after the first vaccine or placebo injection. Profiled with immunoSEQ multiplex PCR; TCRdb holds only in-frame clones, not every one. The sample has 300,000 to 450,000 clones, approximately 85% seen once. Specimen: peripheral blood, collected in a trial of Ad26.COV2.S vaccine versus placebo. The receptors here all came from a person between 18 and 59 years old who received the Ad26.COV2.S COVID-19 vaccine or a placebo.

The chain links TRBV18 to TRBJ2-1; D is possibly TRBD1 (7 bases). V lost 4 bases and J 4 bases, leaving 17 bases between the germline ends. CDR3 length equals 16 residues. Germline lookup yields CDR1 KGHSH and CDR2 LQKENI. The CDR3 reads CASSQQGQGGYNEQFF. The CDR3 DNA follows: TGTGCCAGCTCACAACAGGGGCAGGGGGGTTACAATGAGCAGTTCTTC.

This clone is a singleton in its sample. The V gene is TRBV14, the J gene TRBJ2-2; unclear D gene. Germline CDR1 is SGHDN and CDR2 is FVKESK. V shed 4 bases and J shed 0 bases, with 12 bases lying between them. The CDR3 sequence is 16 residues long. The CDR3 region is CASSPFAEPNTGELFF. The DNA for the CDR3 is TGTGCCAGCAGCCCGTTTGCGGAGCCGAACACCGGGGAGCTGTTTTTT.

The rearrangement joins TRBV19 to TRBJ2-1; D tentatively reads TRBD1 or TRBD2 (5 bases each). There are 13 residues in the CDR3. Deletions cut 3 bases from V and 8 bases from J, with 11 bases between. The V gene's germline CDR1 is LNHDA and CDR2 SQIVND (reference sequence). CDR3 coding DNA: TGTGCCAGTAGTATTCGGGACGATTATGAGCAGTTCTTC. It yields the protein CASSIRDDYEQFF.

V is TRBV4-3 and J is TRBJ2-1; D unresolved. Germline V CDR1 and CDR2: LGHNA, YSLEER. Trimming shortened V by 0 bases and J by 7 bases, and 16 bases separated the two germline ends. The CDR3 consists of 16 residues. CDR3 sequence reads: CASSQDPLVPVNEQFF. The CDR3 region has the DNA TGCGCCAGCAGCCAAGATCCTTTGGTCCCTGTGAATGAGCAGTTCTTC.

This chain joins TRBV5-4 and TRBJ2-3; 13 nucleotides align to TRBD2. The V gene end was trimmed by 4 bases and the J gene end by 2 bases; junction bases not matched to a gene: 4. This CDR3 has 16 amino acids. The germline gives CDR1 SGHNT, CDR2 YYREEE (reference sequence). The CDR3 protein is CASSTGLAGNTDTQYF. The CDR3 DNA reads TGTGCCAGCAGCACGGGACTAGCGGGAAACACAGATACGCAGTATTTT.

Written as DNA, the CDR3 is TGTGCCAGCAGTGAGGGGGGGGCCGGGGAGCTGTTTTTT. Protein sequence: CASSEGGAGELFF. This chain uses TRBV6-4 with TRBJ2-2, with 7 bases that match TRBD2. J lost 6 bases, V lost 3 bases, and 1 base had no gene match. Germline assignment: CDR1 MRHNA and CDR2 SNTAGT. The CDR3 length is 13 residues.

This clone was detected a few times. Other nucleotide sequences from this sample produce the same CDR3. The chain employs TRBV2 and TRBJ2-7, with D perhaps TRBD1 (5 bases). CDR3 length: 13 amino acids. CDR1 and CDR2 from the germline V gene are SNHLY and FYNNEI. Trimming took 4 bases from V and 1 from J, leaving 8 bases between them. Written as DNA, the CDR3 is TGTGCCAGCAGTGTGGCAGGGTCCTACGAGCAGTACTTC. Protein product: CASSVAGSYEQYF.

This chain connects TRBV9 to TRBJ2-2, with 7 bases fitting TRBD2. Germline CDR1 SGDLS, CDR2 YYNGEE. J was trimmed by 5 bases and V by 1 base; bases with no gene match: 2. This CDR3 comprises 14 residues. CDR3 residues: CASSVLAETGELFF. CDR3 sequence (DNA): TGTGCCAGCAGCGTACTAGCGGAGACCGGGGAGCTGTTTTTT.

The chain couples TRBV6-2 or TRBV6-3 to TRBJ1-2; 8 nucleotides match TRBD1. This CDR3 is 16 amino acids long. V trimming: 6 bases; J trimming: 7 bases; junction bases outside the gene matches: 16. Germline V gives CDR1 MNHEY, CDR2 SVGEGT. CDR3 region: CASSQGQGRIRAGYTF. The CDR3 DNA is TGTGCCAGCAGCCAAGGACAGGGCCGGATCCGTGCTGGCTACACCTTC.

The rearrangement links TRBV2 to TRBJ2-7; 13 bases fit TRBD2. Germline V gives CDR1 SNHLY, CDR2 FYNNEI. With V trimmed by 9 bases and J by 3 bases, 8 bases remained unmatched. CDR3 length: 15 residues. The CDR3 loop is CAREGLAGEVYEQYF. The CDR3 DNA is TGTGCCAGAGAAGGACTAGCGGGGGAAGTCTACGAGCAGTACTTC.

The rearrangement links TRBV19 to TRBJ2-7; maybe TRBD1 (6 bases). The CDR3 loop spans 14 amino acids. V shed 1 base and J shed 3 bases, with 10 bases lying between them. Germline V gene sequence: CDR1 LNHDA, CDR2 SQIVND (reference sequence). The CDR3 DNA follows: TGTGCCAGTAGTATAGGACAGGAGTACTACGAGCAGTACTTC. It yields the protein CASSIGQEYYEQYF.

The J gene is TRBJ2-7, the V gene TRBV28; D unresolved. Per germline, CDR1 MDHEN and CDR2 SYDVKM. The CDR3 is 14 residues long. The V end was cut by 4 bases, the J end by 3 bases, with 13 bases between. The CDR3 coding sequence is TGTGCCAGCAGTTCCCGGACCATCGTCTACGAGCAGTACTTC. Translating it yields CASSSRTIVYEQYF.

Only one count was recorded for this clone. The V call is TRBV19, the J call TRBJ2-7; tentatively, D is TRBD2 (6 bases). With 4 bases removed from V and 0 bases from J, the gap between germline ends came to 10 bases. The length of the CDR3 is 14 residues. Germline loops: CDR1 LNHDA, CDR2 SQIVND (reference sequence). CDR3 coding DNA: TGTGCCAGTAGTAGGTGGGGGGACTCCTACGAGCAGTACTTC. Translating it yields CASSRWGDSYEQYF.

CDR3 sequence: CASSLSSGTSGGADNEQFF. Written as DNA, the CDR3 is TGTGCCAGCAGCCTAAGTTCCGGGACTAGCGGGGGGGCTGACAATGAGCAGTTCTTC. The chain is built from TRBV7-2 and TRBJ2-1; 16 bases agree with TRBD2. Germline lookup yields CDR1 SGHTA and CDR2 FQGNSA. Trimming cost V 5 bases and J 5 bases; bases outside gene matches: 12. The CDR3 consists of 19 residues. Together with reference TRBV7-2 and TRBJ2-1, the CDR3 gives the full variable domain: GAGVSQSPSNKVTEKGKDVELRCDPISGHTALYWYRQSLGQGLEFLIYFQGNSAPDKSGLPSDRFSAERTGGSVSTLTIQRTQQEDSAVYLCASSLSSGTSGGADNEQFFGPGTRLTVL.

The rearrangement uses TRBV10-3 and TRBJ2-1; 12 nucleotides align to TRBD2. Germline V CDR1 and CDR2: ENHRY, SYGVKD. CDR3 length equals 16 residues. Unmatched junction bases numbered 3, after V lost 0 bases and J lost 6 bases. CDR3 in DNA: TGTGCCATCAGTGAGTCATCTAGCGGGAGGGTCAATGAGCAGTTCTTC. Its translation: CAISESSSGRVNEQFF.

The genes are TRBV3-1 (or the pseudogene TRBV3-2) and TRBJ1-2; 8 bases agree with TRBD1. Unmatched junction bases numbered 8, after V lost 4 bases and J lost 10 bases. Germline CDR1 and CDR2: LGHDT and YNNKEL (reference sequence). The CDR3 is 13 amino acids. CDR3 coding DNA: TGTGCCAGCAGCCTTGGACAGGGAGTATTCTACACCTTC. Amino acids: CASSLGQGVFYTF.

This clone was counted ten times or more. The chain combines TRBV5-4 with TRBJ1-1; D is uncertain. V was trimmed by 6 bases and J by 1 base, leaving 16 bases between them. There are 15 residues in the CDR3. Germline CDR1 SGHNT, CDR2 YYREEE (reference sequence). This chain's CDR3 is CASTPYSRGNTEAFF. CDR3 in DNA: TGTGCCAGCACCCCTTACTCCCGGGGGAACACTGAAGCTTTCTTT.

The chain employs TRBV18 and TRBJ2-7, with 12 bases identical to TRBD1. Germline lookup yields CDR1 KGHSH and CDR2 LQKENI. The junction had 4 bases not matched to a gene; V was cut back by 3 bases and J by 4 bases. This CDR3 contains 15 residues. CDR3 bases: TGTGCCAGCTCACCGGGGACAGGGGGCCAATACGAGCAGTACTTC. It specifies CASSPGTGGQYEQYF.

The rearrangement joins TRBV3-1 (or the pseudogene TRBV3-2) to TRBJ2-7; D is undetermined. Germline V gives CDR1 LGHDT, CDR2 YNNKEL (reference sequence). Trimming cost V 4 bases and J 0 bases, with 4 bases left between them. CDR3 length: 12 amino acids. The DNA of the CDR3 is TGTGCCAGCAGCCTCCCCTCCTACGAGCAGTACTTC. It codes for CASSLPSYEQYF.

This rearrangement joins TRBV5-4 to TRBJ2-1; D possibly corresponds to TRBD1 (6 bases). This CDR3 is 16 amino acids long. V lost 4 bases to trimming and J lost 7 bases, with 21 bases between them. Germline V gene lookup returns CDR1 SGHNT and CDR2 YYREEE (reference sequence). CDR3 sequence: CASSPDPGSRGNEQFF. The CDR3 DNA follows: TGTGCCAGCAGCCCTGACCCGGGGAGCAGGGGTAATGAGCAGTTCTTC.